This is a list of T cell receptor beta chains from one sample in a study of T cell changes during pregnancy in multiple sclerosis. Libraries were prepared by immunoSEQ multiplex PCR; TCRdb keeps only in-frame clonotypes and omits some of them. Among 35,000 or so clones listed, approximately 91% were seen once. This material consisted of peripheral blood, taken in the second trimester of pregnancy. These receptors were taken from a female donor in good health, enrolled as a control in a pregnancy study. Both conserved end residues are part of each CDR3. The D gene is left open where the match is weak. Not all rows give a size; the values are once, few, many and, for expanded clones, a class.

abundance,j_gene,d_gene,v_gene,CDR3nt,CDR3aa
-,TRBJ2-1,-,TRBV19,TGTGCCAGTAGTGGGCAGGGCAATGAGCAGTTCTTC,CASSGQGNEQFF
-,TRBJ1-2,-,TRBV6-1,TGTGCCAGCAGTGAACTCACAGGGCCCGTTGGCTACACCTTC,CASSELTGPVGYTF
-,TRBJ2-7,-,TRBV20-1,TGCAGTGCTAGCAGGGGGGTCGAGCAGTACTTC,CSASRGVEQYF
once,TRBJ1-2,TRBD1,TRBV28,TGTGCCAGCAGTTTCAGGGGACAGGGGAACTATGGCTACACCTTC,CASSFRGQGNYGYTF
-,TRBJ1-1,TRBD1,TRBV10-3,TGTGCCATCAGCCCGGGACAGGGGTACACTGAAGCTTTCTTT,CAISPGQGYTEAFF
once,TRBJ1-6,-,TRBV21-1,TGTGCCAGCAGCAAAGTATCCAGGGGGTCCTATAATTCACCCCTCCACTTT,CASSKVSRGSYNSPLHF
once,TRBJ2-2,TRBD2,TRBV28,TGTGCCAGCAGACAAATCGGACTAGCGGGAGTATCAGGGGAGCTGTTTTTT,CASRQIGLAGVSGELFF
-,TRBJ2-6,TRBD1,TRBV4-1,TGCGCCAGCAGCCAGGGATACAGGGGCTCTGGGGCCAACGTCCTGACTTTC,CASSQGYRGSGANVLTF
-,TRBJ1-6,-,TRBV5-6,TGTGCCAGCTCCCGGCCCGGACAGACTAATTCACCCCTCCACTTT,CASSRPGQTNSPLHF
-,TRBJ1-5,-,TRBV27,TGTGCCAGCAGTATCGGGTCCGCCAGGGGTCAGCCCCAGCATTTT,CASSIGSARGQPQHF
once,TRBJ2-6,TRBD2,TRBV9,TGTGCCAGCAGCCCGGGGGGATCTGGGGCCAACGTCCTGACTTTC,CASSPGGSGANVLTF
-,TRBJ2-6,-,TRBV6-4,TGTGCCAGCAGTGAGGGAAATGAGGGCAATTCGGGGGCCAACGTCCTGACTTTC,CASSEGNEGNSGANVLTF
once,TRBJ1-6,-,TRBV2,TGTGCCAGCAGTGATGAGGCTGAGTGGGGAGGTTCACCCCTCCACTTT,CASSDEAEWGGSPLHF
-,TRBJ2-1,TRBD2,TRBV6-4,TGTGCCAGCAGTGACGGGTCTAGCGGGGGGGACTACAATGAGCAGTTCTTC,CASSDGSSGGDYNEQFF
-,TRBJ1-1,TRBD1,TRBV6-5,TGTGCCAGCACCCGCGGACAGGACGAAGCTTTCTTT,CASTRGQDEAFF
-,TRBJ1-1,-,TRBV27,TGTGCCAGCAGTTTATCCTTGACCCAGGGCACTGAAGCTTTCTTT,CASSLSLTQGTEAFF
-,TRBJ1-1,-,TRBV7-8,TGTGCCAGCAGCTTAGGCGGGCGGCTTGAAGCTTTCTTT,CASSLGGRLEAFF
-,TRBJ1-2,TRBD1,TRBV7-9,TGTGCCAGCAGCCCGGACAGGGTGGGCTATGGCTACACCTTC,CASSPDRVGYGYTF
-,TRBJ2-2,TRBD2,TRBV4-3,TGCGCCAGCAGCGTTCAGCGGGGGGCCCCCGGCACCGGGGAGCTGTTTTTT,CASSVQRGAPGTGELFF
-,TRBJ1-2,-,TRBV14,TGTGCCAGCAGCCCGGACAGTTTTTCTGGCTACACCTTC,CASSPDSFSGYTF
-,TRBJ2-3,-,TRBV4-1,TGCGCCAGCAGCCAAGAGGGCCCTGATACGCAGTATTTT,CASSQEGPDTQYF
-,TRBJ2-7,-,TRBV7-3,TGTGCCAGCAGCTTAACCGGGACATACGAGCAGTACTTC,CASSLTGTYEQYF
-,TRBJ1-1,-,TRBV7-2,TGTGCCAGCAGCTTAAGCTTGAACACTGAAGCTTTCTTT,CASSLSLNTEAFF
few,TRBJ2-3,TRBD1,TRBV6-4,TGTGCCAGCAGTGCAGGGGGCGCCCCCACAGATACGCAGTATTTT,CASSAGGAPTDTQYF
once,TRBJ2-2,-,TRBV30,TGTGCCTGCCCTTTGACAGACCTCACCGGGGAGCTGTTTTTT,CACPLTDLTGELFF
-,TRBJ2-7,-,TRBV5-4,TGTGCCAGCAGCCCGGGCCTCAGTAGACAGACTCCCTACGAGCAGTACTTC,CASSPGLSRQTPYEQYF
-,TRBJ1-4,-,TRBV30,TGTGCCTGGAGTCCGACTAATGAAAAACTGTTTTTT,CAWSPTNEKLFF
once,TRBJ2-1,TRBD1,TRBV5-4,TGTGCCAGCAGCTACGACAGGGGGCAATTAAATGAGCAGTTCTTC,CASSYDRGQLNEQFF
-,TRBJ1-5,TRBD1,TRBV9,TGTGCCAGCAGCGCCACCGGGACAGGGGGCCGCAATCAGCCCCAGCATTTT,CASSATGTGGRNQPQHF
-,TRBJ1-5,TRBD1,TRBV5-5,TGTGCCAGCAGTGAGACAGGGGGCACTAATCAGCCCCAGCATTTT,CASSETGGTNQPQHF
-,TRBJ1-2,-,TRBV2,TGTGCCAGCAGTGAAAGACTGATCTATGGCTACACCTTC,CASSERLIYGYTF
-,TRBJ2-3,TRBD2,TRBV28,TGTGCCAGCAGGGAAGGACTAGCGGGAGCCAGCCCCACAGATACGCAGTATTTT,CASREGLAGASPTDTQYF
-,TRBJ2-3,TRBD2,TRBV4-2,TGTGCCAGCAGCCAGGCACTAGCGGGGGGCACAGATACGCAGTATTTT,CASSQALAGGTDTQYF
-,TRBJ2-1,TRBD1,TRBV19,TGTGCCAGTAGGAGGGACAGGGTTAGAAACAATGAGCAGTTCTTC,CASRRDRVRNNEQFF
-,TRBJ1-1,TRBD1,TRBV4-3,TGCGCCAGCAGCCAGGACAGGGGGAGGAGCACTGAAGCTTTCTTT,CASSQDRGRSTEAFF
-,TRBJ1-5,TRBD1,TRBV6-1,TGTGCCAGCAAAGGGGGCAGGGGTCAGCCCCAGCATTTT,CASKGGRGQPQHF
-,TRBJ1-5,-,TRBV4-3,TGCGCCAGCAGCCAAGACGGAAACAGGGACGCGAACAATCAGCCCCAGCATTTT,CASSQDGNRDANNQPQHF
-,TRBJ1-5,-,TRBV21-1,TGTGCCAGCGCCGGGGACAACGGGGATTTT,CASAGDNGDF
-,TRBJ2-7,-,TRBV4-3,TGCGCCAGCAGCCCGCACCGGGACATGTCTTTCTACGAGCAGTACTTC,CASSPHRDMSFYEQYF
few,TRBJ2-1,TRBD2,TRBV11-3,TGTGCCAGCAGCCGCCAGCGAGCGGGGGGTTACAATGAGCAGTTCTTC,CASSRQRAGGYNEQFF